The rows below give T cell receptor beta chains drawn from one sample of a study of blood T cell repertoires in COVID-19. The protocol was immunoSEQ multiplex PCR, while the TCRdb copy is restricted to in-frame clones and leaves out a portion. The data contain nearly 90,000 clones, more than 70% of them singletons. The sample comprised peripheral blood. These receptors originate from an elderly woman with acute or convalescent COVID-19. Each CDR3 is given with its conserved first and last residue. A D gene is named only where the DNA matches it firmly. Expanded clones are given a class, and other clones once, few, many or no size at all.

TGTGCCAGCAGCCAAGATTCGAGACAGGGTGAAAAACTGTTTTTT	CASSQDSRQGEKLFF	TRBV3-1/TRBV3-2	TRBJ1-4	15	.	TRBD1
TGTGCCAGCAGCCAATCTGGAGCGGGTTCACCCCTCCACTTT	CASSQSGAGSPLHF	TRBV7-3	TRBJ1-6	14	.	.
TGTGCCAGCAGCTCGGGAATCGCAGGCTACACCTTC	CASSSGIAGYTF	TRBV7-2	TRBJ1-2	12	.	.
TGCGCCAGCAGCTTCTCGGGAGCGGGGGAGACCCAGTACTTC	CASSFSGAGETQYF	TRBV5-1	TRBJ2-5	14	once	TRBD2
TGTGCCAGCAGCTTGGCAGGTGCCATGAACACTGAAGCTTTCTTT	CASSLAGAMNTEAFF	TRBV11-1	TRBJ1-1	15	.	.
TGCGCCAGCAGCTTACCGACAGGGAGTAGAGAGACCCAGTACTTC	CASSLPTGSRETQYF	TRBV5-1	TRBJ2-5	15	.	TRBD1
TGTGCCACCAGCAGAGCCCCGCGGGGGCGACAGCCCCAGCATTTT	CATSRAPRGRQPQHF	TRBV15	TRBJ1-5	15	few	.
TGCGCCAGCAGCTTGGTGCTTTCTACGTGGAACACTGAAGCTTTCTTT	CASSLVLSTWNTEAFF	TRBV5-1	TRBJ1-1	16	once	.
TGTGCCATCAGTCCCGGGGTAGATCAGCCCCAGCATTTT	CAISPGVDQPQHF	TRBV10-3	TRBJ1-5	13	.	.
TGTGCCAGCTCACCACCGGGACAGGGATATTACGAGCAGTACTTC	CASSPPGQGYYEQYF	TRBV18	TRBJ2-7	15	.	TRBD1
TGCAGCGTTGGCCCCGACGGGAGCTCCTACGAGCAGTACTTC	CSVGPDGSSYEQYF	TRBV29-1	TRBJ2-7	14	few	.
TGTGCCAGCAGCACCTCGACCAGTACTAGCGGGGGAACCAAAAACATTCAGTACTTC	CASSTSTSTSGGTKNIQYF	TRBV28	TRBJ2-4	19	.	TRBD2
TGTGCCAGCAGCGACCATCGTCTAGCTAACTATGGCTACACCTTC	CASSDHRLANYGYTF	TRBV11-2	TRBJ1-2	15	.	.
TGTGCCAGCAGTGACCCGAGTATCGAGCAGTACTTC	CASSDPSIEQYF	TRBV6-4	TRBJ2-7	12	few	.
TGCGCCAGCAGCCAAGATCCCCTCGGACTAGCGGGGGCCCCGGGCACAGATACGCAGTATTTT	CASSQDPLGLAGAPGTDTQYF	TRBV4-3	TRBJ2-3	21	few	TRBD2
TGTGCCAGCAGCCCTATACGTGAAAAACTGTTTTTT	CASSPIREKLFF	TRBV7-9	TRBJ1-4	12	once	.
TGTGCCAGCAGCCTCTCGACAGTGAGTGAAGCTTTCTTT	CASSLSTVSEAFF	TRBV11-3	TRBJ1-1	13	.	.
TGTGCCAGCAGCCATCCTAACAGTAATGAAAAACTGTTTTTT	CASSHPNSNEKLFF	TRBV3-1/TRBV3-2	TRBJ1-4	14	.	.
TGTGCCAGCAGTGCCGGGACTAGCGGGGGGGCTTGGATAGCAGATACGCAGTATTTT	CASSAGTSGGAWIADTQYF	TRBV6-1	TRBJ2-3	19	.	TRBD2
TGTGCCAGCAGCCCCGGGACAGGGGACTACAATGAGCAGTTCTTC	CASSPGTGDYNEQFF	TRBV11-1	TRBJ2-1	15	once	TRBD1
TGTGCCAGCAGTGTTACATACGGGGAAGCTTTCTTT	CASSVTYGEAFF	TRBV6-2/TRBV6-3	TRBJ1-1	12	few	.
TGTGCCAGCAGTAGGGGGGGTGAGCAGTTCTTC	CASSRGGEQFF	TRBV11-3	TRBJ2-1	11	many	.
TGTGCCAGCTCACCGGGACAGTCCAACACCGGGGAGCTGTTTTTT	CASSPGQSNTGELFF	TRBV18	TRBJ2-2	15	once	TRBD1